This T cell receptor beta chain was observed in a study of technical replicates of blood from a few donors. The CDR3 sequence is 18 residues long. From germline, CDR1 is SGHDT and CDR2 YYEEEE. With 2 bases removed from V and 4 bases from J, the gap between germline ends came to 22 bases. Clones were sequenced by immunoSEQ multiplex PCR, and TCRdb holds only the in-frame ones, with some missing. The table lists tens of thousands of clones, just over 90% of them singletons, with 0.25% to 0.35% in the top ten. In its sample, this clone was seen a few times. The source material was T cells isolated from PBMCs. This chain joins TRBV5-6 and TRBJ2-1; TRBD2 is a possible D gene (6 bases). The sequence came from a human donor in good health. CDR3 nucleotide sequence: TGTGCCAGCAGCTTCCTCCTGTGGGGGAGGAGAGTTTACAATGAGCAGTTCTTC. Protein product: CASSFLLWGRRVYNEQFF.